This T cell receptor beta chain was retrieved from a study of HIV-infected patients and healthy controls. Trimming took 5 bases from V and 5 from J, leaving 13 bases between them. Per germline, CDR1 GTSNPN and CDR2 SVGIG (reference sequence). This CDR3 is built from 14 residues. TCRdb independently ran MiXCR on the 5' RACE reads; one entry per CDR3 protein. The sample consists of approximately 67,000 distinct CDR3 sequences, 16% of them appearing once. V gene TRBV30 combines with J gene TRBJ1-6; D not certain. Input material: CD4+ T cells from blood. The TCR was taken from a human donor in good health. Here the CDR3 reads CAWVTSQNNSPLHF. As DNA, the CDR3 is TGTGCCTGGGTAACCTCCCAAAATAATTCACCCCTCCACTTT.